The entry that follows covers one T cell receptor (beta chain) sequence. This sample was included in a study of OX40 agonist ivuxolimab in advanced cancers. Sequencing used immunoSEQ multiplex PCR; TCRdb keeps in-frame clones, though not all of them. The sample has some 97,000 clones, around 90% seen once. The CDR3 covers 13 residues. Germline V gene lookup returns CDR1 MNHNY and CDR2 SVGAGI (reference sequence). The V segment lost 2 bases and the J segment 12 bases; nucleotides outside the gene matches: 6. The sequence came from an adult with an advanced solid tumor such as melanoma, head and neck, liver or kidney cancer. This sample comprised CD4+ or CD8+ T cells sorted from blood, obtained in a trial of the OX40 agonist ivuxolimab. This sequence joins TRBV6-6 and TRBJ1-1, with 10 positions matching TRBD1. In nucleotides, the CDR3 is TGTGCCAGCAGTTACCCGAGGACAGGGGGAACTTTCTTT. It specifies CASSYPRTGGTFF.